A single sample gave rise to the 5 T cell receptor beta chains below, sequenced in a study of vaccination effects on CD4 cells after COVID-19. Measured with immunoSEQ multiplex PCR; TCRdb has only the in-frame clones, and not every one. This sample has about 39,000 clones, with about 62% found just once. These receptors lack a known antigen. The authors isolated CD4+ T cells after around 9 days of culture. Either the BNT162b2 or mRNA-1273 vaccine was given to participants in two doses. Specimen: CD4+ T cells from PBMCs cultured without peptide, collected after COVID-19 vaccination. The receptors derive from a human donor who received a COVID-19 vaccine.

The V call is TRBV2, the J call TRBJ1-2; tentatively, D is TRBD1 (5 bases). Germline V gene data show CDR1 as SNHLY and CDR2 as FYNNEI. The CDR3 extends over 11 amino acids. Trimming took off 7 bases at V and 3 bases at J, with 6 bases between the two ends. CDR3: CASKTDYGYTF. The CDR3 region has the DNA TGTGCCAGCAAGACAGACTATGGCTACACCTTC.

V gene TRBV5-1 combines with J gene TRBJ2-7; TRBD1 matches at 10 bases. Losses at the gene ends were 3 bases for V and 1 base for J; bases not matched to a gene: 4. Per the germline V gene, CDR1 is SGHRS and CDR2 is YFSETQ. This CDR3 has 15 amino acids. The CDR3 here is CASSSPGQGSYEQYF. The CDR3 DNA sequence: TGCGCCAGCAGCTCCCCGGGACAGGGGTCCTACGAGCAGTACTTC.

The J gene is TRBJ2-1, the V gene TRBV11-3; 7 bases align to TRBD2. The length of the CDR3 is 16 residues. CDR1 SGHNT and CDR2 YENEEA come from the germline V gene. The junction had 10 bases not matched to a gene; V was cut back by 1 base and J by 7 bases. Here the CDR3 reads CASSLGVTGAGNEQFF. The DNA for the CDR3 is TGTGCCAGCAGCTTAGGCGTTACGGGAGCGGGAAATGAGCAGTTCTTC.

The chain combines TRBV4-2 with TRBJ2-1; 9 bases match TRBD2. Germline values: CDR1 LGHNA, CDR2 YNFKEQ. The CDR3 is 19 residues long. With 0 bases clipped from V and 0 bases from J, the junction kept 9 bases outside the gene matches. CDR3 loop: CASSQDGPSGMASYNEQFF. CDR3 nucleotide sequence: TGTGCCAGCAGCCAAGATGGGCCTAGCGGGATGGCCTCCTACAATGAGCAGTTCTTC.

This CDR3 reads CASYLTGSSTDTQYF. Here the CDR3 DNA reads TGTGCCAGCTACCTCACAGGATCTAGCACAGATACGCAGTATTTT. The V gene is TRBV27, the J gene TRBJ2-3, with D tentatively TRBD1 (5 bases). V dropped 8 bases and J dropped 0 bases, with 15 bases sitting between them. The CDR3 totals 15 residues. Germline CDR1 MNHEY, CDR2 SMNVEV (reference sequence).